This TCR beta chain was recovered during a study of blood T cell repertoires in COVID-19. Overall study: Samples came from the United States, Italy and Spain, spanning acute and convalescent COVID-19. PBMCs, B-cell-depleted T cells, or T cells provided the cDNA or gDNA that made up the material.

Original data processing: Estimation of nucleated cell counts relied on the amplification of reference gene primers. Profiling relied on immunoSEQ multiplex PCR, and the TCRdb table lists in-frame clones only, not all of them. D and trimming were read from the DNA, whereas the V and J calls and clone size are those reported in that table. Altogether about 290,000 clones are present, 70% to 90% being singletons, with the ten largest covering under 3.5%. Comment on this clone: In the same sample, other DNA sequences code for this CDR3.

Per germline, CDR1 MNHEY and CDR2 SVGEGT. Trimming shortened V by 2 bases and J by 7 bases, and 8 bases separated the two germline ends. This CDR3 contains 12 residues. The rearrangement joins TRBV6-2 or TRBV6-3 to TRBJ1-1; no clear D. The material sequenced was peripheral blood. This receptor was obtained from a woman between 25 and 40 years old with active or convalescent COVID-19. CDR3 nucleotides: TGTGCCAGCAGTTACCCTGTCTTTGAAGCTTTCTTT. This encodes CASSYPVFEAFF.